This entry describes one TCR beta chain. Its antigen is still unknown. In germline, CDR1 is MNHNY, CDR2 SVGAGI (reference sequence). The CDR3 loop spans 14 amino acids. The V end was cut by 7 bases, the J end by 6 bases, with 18 bases between. 13 Jbeta primers and 60 Vbeta primers were used for the PCR. Sequenced by immunoSEQ multiplex PCR; TCRdb stores in-frame clones only, minus some. The repertoire holds some 150,000 clones, with roughly 85% as singletons. This sample was included in a study of cytomegalovirus exposure and HLA in healthy donors. Study-wide results and caveats: Previous analysis showed most TCR beta V segments were productive about 87% or about 30% of the time. TCR beta chains associated with HLA were, in a later analysis, more clonally expanded than equally common others. Because they were indistinguishable, some V segments, including TRBV6-2 and TRBV6-3, were excluded.

This clonotype originated in a man between 40 and 49 years old in good health and CMV-seropositive. Sequenced input: PBMCs. This chain links TRBV6-6 with TRBJ1-1; perhaps TRBD1 as D (5 bases). The CDR3 coding sequence is TGTGCCAGCATCCTGGGGCAGCGACCTGCTGAAGCTTTCTTT. Protein product: CASILGQRPAEAFF.